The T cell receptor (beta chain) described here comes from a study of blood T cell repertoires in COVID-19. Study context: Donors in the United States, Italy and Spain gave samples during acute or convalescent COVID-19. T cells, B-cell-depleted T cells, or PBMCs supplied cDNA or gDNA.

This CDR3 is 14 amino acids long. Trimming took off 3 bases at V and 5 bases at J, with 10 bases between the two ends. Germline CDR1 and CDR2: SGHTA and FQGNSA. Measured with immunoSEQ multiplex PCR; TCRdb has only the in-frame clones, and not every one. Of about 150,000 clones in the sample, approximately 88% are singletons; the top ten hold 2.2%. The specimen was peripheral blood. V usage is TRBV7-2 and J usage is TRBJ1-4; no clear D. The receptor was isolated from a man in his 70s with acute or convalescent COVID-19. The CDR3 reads CASSFGLLNEKLFF. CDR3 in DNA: TGTGCCAGCAGCTTTGGATTACTAAATGAAAAACTGTTTTTT. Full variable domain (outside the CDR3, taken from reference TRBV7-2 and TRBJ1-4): GAGVSQSPSNKVTEKGKDVELRCDPISGHTALYWYRQSLGQGLEFLIYFQGNSAPDKSGLPSDRFSAERTGGSVSTLTIQRTQQEDSAVYLCASSFGLLNEKLFFGSGTQLSVL.